This is a list of T cell receptor beta chains from one sample in a study of T-cell reconstitution after alpha-beta-depleted transplantation in children. MiXCR, run by TCRdb on the PCR reads, gives a single entry per CDR3 protein. This table has fewer than 1 million distinct CDR3 sequences, around 17% appearing once. The source material was PBMCs, mostly from graft donor cells, sampled 360 days after TCRalphabeta/CD19-depleted stem cell transplant. All receptors derive from a male patient under 18 who had a stem cell transplant for acute lymphoblastic leukemia, so the T cells may come from the graft donor. CDR3s include the opening cysteine and the closing phenylalanine or tryptophan. The D gene is left open where the match is weak. Clone size, where shown, is once, few, many, or a class for clones that have expanded.

v_gene	j_gene	d_gene	abundance	CDR3aa	CDR3nt
TRBV12-3/TRBV12-4	TRBJ2-5	-	few	CASLVDPQGTQYF	TGTGCCAGCCTAGTAGACCCCCAAGGGACCCAGTACTTC
TRBV29-1	TRBJ2-1	-	-	CSVIPLTRWVQFF	TGCAGCGTCATCCCCCTCACTAGGTGGGTGCAGTTCTTC
TRBV12-3/TRBV12-4	TRBJ2-3	-	many	CASSLIGGRASDTQYF	TGTGCCAGCAGTTTAATAGGGGGGAGGGCCTCGGATACGCAGTATTTT
TRBV5-1	TRBJ2-1	-	many	CASSFHRDDYNEQFF	TGCGCCAGCAGCTTCCACAGGGACGACTACAATGAGCAGTTCTTC
TRBV20-1	TRBJ2-7	TRBD2	-	CSARDGLAGAYEQYF	TGCAGTGCTAGAGATGGGCTAGCGGGAGCCTACGAGCAGTACTTC
TRBV6-5	TRBJ1-1	-	-	CASSYSRRRNTEAFF	TGTGCCAGCAGTTACTCCCGTAGGAGAAACACTGAAGCTTTCTTT
TRBV6-2/TRBV6-3	TRBJ2-2	-	-	CASRNTFTGELFF	TGTGCCAGCCGGAACACTTTCACCGGGGAGCTGTTTTTT
TRBV7-3	TRBJ2-1	-	many	CASSLSAGSSYNEQFF	TGTGCCAGCAGCTTATCGGCGGGTAGCTCCTACAATGAGCAGTTCTTC
TRBV10-3	TRBJ1-2	-	few	CAISESDTTYGYTF	TGTGCCATCAGTGAGTCGGACACCACCTATGGCTACACCTTC
TRBV18	TRBJ2-5	TRBD2	few	CASSPPQRDLVKTQYF	TGTGCCAGCTCACCCCCCCAGCGGGATTTGGTAAAGACCCAGTACTTC
TRBV9	TRBJ2-5	-	few	CASSGGGETQYF	TGTGCCAGCAGCGGAGGGGGGGAGACCCAGTACTTC
TRBV9	TRBJ1-3	TRBD1	few	CASSARGYSGNTIYF	TGTGCCAGCAGCGCCAGGGGGTACTCTGGAAACACCATATATTTT
TRBV10-3	TRBJ1-6	TRBD1	-	CSISGSGTGDNSPLHF	TGTTCCATCAGCGGATCCGGGACAGGGGATAATTCACCCCTCCACTTT
TRBV4-1	TRBJ2-2	-	-	CASTTPYTGELFF	TGCGCCAGCACGACCCCATACACCGGGGAGCTGTTTTTT
TRBV4-2	TRBJ2-7	-	-	CASSPGSRDINEYEQYF	TGTGCCAGCAGCCCCGGGAGCCGGGACATTAATGAGTACGAGCAGTACTTC
TRBV12-3/TRBV12-4	TRBJ2-5	-	many	CASSLVWGVPETQYF	TGTGCCAGCAGTTTAGTCTGGGGGGTTCCGGAGACCCAGTACTTC
TRBV28	TRBJ2-2	TRBD1	-	CASRTPGQGKPGELFF	TGTGCCAGCAGGACGCCGGGACAGGGTAAACCCGGGGAGCTGTTTTTT
TRBV19	TRBJ2-7	TRBD2	-	CASSMVTSGYEQYF	TGTGCCAGTAGTATGGTGACTAGCGGATACGAGCAGTACTTC
TRBV2	TRBJ2-4	TRBD2	-	CASSLGLAGVPGAKNIQYF	TGTGCCAGCAGCCTGGGACTAGCGGGAGTCCCGGGGGCCAAAAACATTCAGTACTTC
TRBV29-1	TRBJ2-2	TRBD2	many	CSVETGAGGGPGELFF	TGCAGCGTGGAAACCGGAGCGGGAGGTGGGCCCGGGGAGCTGTTTTTT
TRBV12-3/TRBV12-4	TRBJ2-7	-	many	CASSLEVEYEQYF	TGTGCCAGCAGTTTGGAGGTTGAGTACGAGCAGTACTTC
TRBV6-5	TRBJ1-1	TRBD1	-	CASSYIGTVMNTEAFF	TGTGCCAGCAGTTACATTGGGACAGTGATGAACACTGAAGCTTTCTTT
TRBV28	TRBJ2-5	-	-	CASSPTGKQETQYF	TGTGCCAGCAGCCCTACAGGGAAGCAAGAGACCCAGTACTTC
TRBV7-6	TRBJ1-2	-	-	CASSLAGAVGYTF	TGTGCCAGCAGCTTAGCGGGAGCCGTAGGCTACACCTTC
TRBV5-1	TRBJ2-7	TRBD2	many	CASKAETSGIYEQYF	TGCGCCAGCAAGGCCGAGACTAGCGGGATCTACGAGCAGTACTTC
TRBV9	TRBJ2-5	-	-	CASSVEGGKETQYF	TGTGCCAGCAGCGTAGAAGGCGGGAAAGAGACCCAGTACTTC
TRBV5-1	TRBJ2-7	-	-	CASSLQGRLRQEQYF	TGCGCCAGCAGCTTACAGGGTAGGCTTCGACAGGAGCAGTACTTC
TRBV5-1	TRBJ2-1	TRBD2	many	CASSRYTGTSGYNEQFF	TGCGCCAGCAGTCGTTATACCGGGACTAGCGGTTACAATGAGCAGTTCTTC
TRBV12-3/TRBV12-4	TRBJ2-5	-	few	CANRVPWETQYF	TGTGCCAATCGGGTCCCGTGGGAGACCCAGTACTTC
TRBV29-1	TRBJ2-5	-	-	CSVAGAQETQYF	TGCAGCGTTGCGGGTGCCCAAGAGACCCAGTACTTC
TRBV2	TRBJ2-1	TRBD2	-	CASSAGGVSYNEQFF	TGTGCCAGCAGTGCGGGGGGGGTCTCCTACAATGAGCAGTTCTTC
TRBV18	TRBJ2-7	-	-	CASSPQGPISYEQYF	TGTGCCAGCTCACCCCAGGGGCCCATCTCCTACGAGCAGTACTTC
TRBV20-1	TRBJ2-2	TRBD2	few	CSATSGRITGELFF	TGCAGTGCCACGAGCGGGAGGATTACCGGGGAGCTGTTTTTT
TRBV25-1	TRBJ2-5	-	few	CATETGTWQETQYF	TGTGCCACCGAAACCGGGACTTGGCAAGAGACCCAGTACTTC
TRBV20-1	TRBJ2-7	-	-	CSAREEGIPNYEQYF	TGCAGTGCTAGAGAAGAGGGGATCCCCAACTACGAGCAGTACTTC
TRBV7-9	TRBJ1-2	TRBD1	few	CASSRDSLRGYTF	TGTGCCAGCAGCCGGGACAGCCTGAGAGGCTACACCTTC
TRBV5-1	TRBJ2-5	TRBD2	few	CASSWLAGESQTQYF	TGCGCCAGCAGCTGGTTAGCGGGAGAGTCCCAGACCCAGTACTTC
TRBV18	TRBJ1-1	-	few	CASSPAGLLNTEAFF	TGTGCCAGCTCACCAGCAGGGCTACTGAACACTGAAGCTTTCTTT
TRBV20-1	TRBJ2-7	-	few	CSARDGPREQYF	TGCAGTGCTAGAGATGGCCCTAGGGAGCAGTACTTC
TRBV27	TRBJ2-3	-	few	CASSITGFTDTQYF	TGTGCCAGCAGTATTACGGGATTCACAGATACGCAGTATTTT
TRBV7-9	TRBJ1-1	-	-	CASSLVHRNTEAFF	TGTGCCAGCAGCTTAGTTCACAGGAACACTGAAGCTTTCTTT